Sequencing of this T cell receptor (beta chain) was carried out in a study of blood T cell repertoires in COVID-19. The overall study: Samples taken during acute and convalescent COVID-19 were collected in the United States, Italy and Spain.

Using immunoSEQ multiplex PCR, the repertoire was profiled, and TCRdb retains in-frame clones only, with some absent. The data contain more than 200,000 clones, approximately 80% of them seen just once; the ten biggest clones take up around 4%. Adults between roughly 18 and 95 years of age took part from 20 to 25 US areas. This CDR3 spans 12 amino acids. Germline V lookup: CDR1 SQVTM, CDR2 ANQGSEA. V was clipped by 4 bases and J by 9 bases, with 13 bases between them. This clone has just one count. The chain has TRBV29-1 and TRBJ1-5; D may be TRBD1 (6 bases). The sequence derives from a man younger than 45 with acute COVID-19. Sample: PBMCs or T cells enriched from blood (not recorded which). CDR3 coding DNA: TGCAGCGTTGTAGGCCAGGGGCTGCCCCAGCATTTT. Translation: CSVVGQGLPQHF.